These T cell receptor beta chains were read from a single sample in a study of shared T cell receptors in the human thymus. The assay was immunoSEQ multiplex PCR, and TCRdb's table has in-frame clones only and misses some. The repertoire consists of over 450,000 clones, with around 78% occurring once and the leading ten covering about 0.014%. These sequences were also reported in another study, on human thymus T cells.

The sample taken for sequencing was thymocytes. The receptors originated from a boy in the first two years of life with a congenital heart defect. CDR3s include the opening cysteine and the closing phenylalanine or tryptophan. The D gene is left open where the match is weak. Not every row has a clone size; where given, it reads once, few, many or a size class.

d_gene	abundance	v_gene	j_gene	CDR3nt	CDR3aa
NA	NA	TRBV5-4	TRBJ2-4	TGTGCCAGCAGCCTTCGGGGCTGGGGGCATCGGAACATTCAGTACTTC	CASSLRGWGHRNIQYF
TRBD1	few	TRBV20-1	TRBJ2-7	TGCGGCCCAGGACAGGGCTCCGAGCAGTACTTC	CGPGQGSEQYF
TRBD1	once	TRBV19	TRBJ2-7	TGTGCCACGACAGGGGATGTCCACGAGCAGTACTTC	CATTGDVHEQYF
TRBD2	few	TRBV6-1	TRBJ2-3	TGTGCCAGCAGTGAAGATGGGCGGGAGGCCCCAGACGAGGCCCCAGATTATACGCAGTATTTT	CASSEDGREAPDEAPDYTQYF
NA	NA	TRBV14	TRBJ2-7	TGTGCCAGCAGCCAAACTAGGGCCTACGCAAGGTACGAGCAGTACTTC	CASSQTRAYARYEQYF
TRBD2	NA	TRBV25-1	TRBJ2-1	TGTGCCAGCAGTGATCTTGGACTAGCGGGAGCTATAGAGCAGTTCTTC	CASSDLGLAGAIEQFF
NA	NA	TRBV30	TRBJ1-2	TGTGCCTGGAGTTCCACTAGGGGACAAAACTATGGCTACACCTTC	CAWSSTRGQNYGYTF
NA	NA	TRBV7-8	TRBJ1-3	TGTGCCAGCAGCTTTGGGCCCGTCGGACAGTTCCTCTCTGGAAACACCATATATTTT	CASSFGPVGQFLSGNTIYF
TRBD2	NA	TRBV6-5	TRBJ2-1	TGTGCCAGCAGGGGAGGGGAGTCCTACAATGAGCAGTTCTTC	CASRGGESYNEQFF
NA	once	TRBV29-1	TRBJ1-1	TGCAGCGTCCCCATAGGGGGTTTGAACACTGAAGCTTTCTTT	CSVPIGGLNTEAFF
TRBD2	NA	TRBV30	TRBJ2-7	TGTGCCGGCCAATCGGGACTAGCGGGATTAAGGGGCTACGAGCAGTACTTC	CAGQSGLAGLRGYEQYF
TRBD1	NA	TRBV7-3	TRBJ2-7	TGTGCCAGCAGCGCTCCGGGACAGAACCCTAGGAGCTCCTACGAGCAGTACTTC	CASSAPGQNPRSSYEQYF
TRBD1	few	TRBV13	TRBJ2-2	TGTGCCAGCAGCTTAGGTCGGGACAGCTGGAACACCGGGGAGCTGTTTTTT	CASSLGRDSWNTGELFF
TRBD2	NA	TRBV29-1	TRBJ2-1	TGCAGCGTTACAGGGACTAGCACCGTCAATGAGCAGTTCTTC	CSVTGTSTVNEQFF
TRBD1	NA	TRBV23-1	TRBJ1-2	TGCGCCAGCAGTCCGACAGGGGGAGTCTATGGCTACACCTTC	CASSPTGGVYGYTF
TRBD2	NA	TRBV4-3	TRBJ2-2	TGCGCCAGCAGCGCTAGCGGGGCGGGGACCGGGGAGCTGTTTTTT	CASSASGAGTGELFF
TRBD2	few	TRBV5-4	TRBJ2-1	TGTGCCAGCAGGCCGAAGCGGGAGGGGAGCTCCTACAATGAGCAGTTCTTC	CASRPKREGSSYNEQFF
NA	NA	TRBV19	TRBJ2-7	TGTGCCAGTAGTACCGACCTCACAGGGCCCGTCCGCTACGAGCAGTACTTC	CASSTDLTGPVRYEQYF
NA	NA	TRBV4-2	TRBJ2-1	TGTGCCAGCAGCCGGGCTTCGTCCCTAGCGACCGCCCGGGATGAGCAGTTCTTC	CASSRASSLATARDEQFF
TRBD1	once	TRBV28	TRBJ2-1	TGTGCCAGTGAGAGCCACAGGGGCCCATACCCCTACAATGAGCAGTTCTTC	CASESHRGPYPYNEQFF
TRBD1	NA	TRBV27	TRBJ1-5	TGTGCCAGCAGTCCTGGACAGGCCGCAATATACTATAGCAATCAGCCCCAGCATTTT	CASSPGQAAIYYSNQPQHF
NA	NA	TRBV13	TRBJ2-4	TGTGCCAGCAGCTTTCGTCTGGGTTTCGAGCCCGAGGAATTCAAAAACATTCAGTACTTC	CASSFRLGFEPEEFKNIQYF
TRBD2	NA	TRBV30	TRBJ2-3	TGTGCCTGGAGTCGTAGCGGGGGGACAGATACGCAGTATTTT	CAWSRSGGTDTQYF
NA	NA	TRBV14	TRBJ1-2	TGTGCCAGCAGCCAGACACAGTCTAACTATGGCTACACCTTC	CASSQTQSNYGYTF
TRBD2	NA	TRBV2	TRBJ2-1	TGTGCCAGCATTAGCGGGGGACGCAATGAGCAGTTCTTC	CASISGGRNEQFF
NA	NA	TRBV7-9	TRBJ2-7	TGTGCCAGCAGCTTATTAAACGAGCAGTACTTC	CASSLLNEQYF
TRBD2	NA	TRBV6-5	TRBJ2-7	TGTGCCAGCGGGTTGGGAGCGGGAGTCTACGAGCAGTACTTC	CASGLGAGVYEQYF
NA	NA	TRBV4-2	TRBJ1-1	TGTGCCAGCAGCCAAGATGACAGGCGGAACACTGAAGCTTTCTTT	CASSQDDRRNTEAFF
TRBD2	NA	TRBV19	TRBJ2-7	TGTGCCAGTAGTAAGGGACTAGCGGGAGGTGGGTCCTACGAGCAGTACTTC	CASSKGLAGGGSYEQYF
TRBD1	NA	TRBV18	TRBJ2-7	TGTGCCAGCTCACGAGGGGGCGACGAGCAGTACTTC	CASSRGGDEQYF
NA	few	TRBV28	TRBJ2-3	TGTGCCAGCAGTAGAAGAGACTACCCTTGGGGGCCTACCACAGATACGCAGTATTTT	CASSRRDYPWGPTTDTQYF
NA	NA	TRBV6-1	TRBJ1-5	TGTGCCAGCAGTGATGGGGGGGTCAGCAATCAGCCCCAGCATTTT	CASSDGGVSNQPQHF
TRBD2	NA	TRBV5-1	TRBJ2-5	TGCGCCAGCAGCTCGTTACTAGCGGGAGTGCCAGAGACCCAGTACTTC	CASSSLLAGVPETQYF
TRBD2	NA	TRBV6-1	TRBJ2-3	TGTGCCAGCAGTGAACGCCGGGGAGGGGAGACAGATACGCAGTATTTT	CASSERRGGETDTQYF
TRBD2	once	TRBV27	TRBJ2-1	TGTGCCAGCAGTCCGATAGCGGGACTAACCCCCAGCTCCTACAATGAGCAGTTCTTC	CASSPIAGLTPSSYNEQFF
TRBD1	NA	TRBV10-3	TRBJ2-1	TGTGCCATCAGTGAGGGTTACAGGGGGAATGAGCAGTTCTTC	CAISEGYRGNEQFF
TRBD1	few	TRBV19	TRBJ2-5	TGTGCCAGTAGCCCCCCGGACAGGGGCGAGACCCAGTACTTC	CASSPPDRGETQYF
TRBD2	NA	TRBV27	TRBJ2-5	TGTGCCAGCAGCGATCTAGCGGGAGAGGGGGGTTTTATAAAGACCCAGTACTTC	CASSDLAGEGGFIKTQYF
NA	NA	TRBV5-6	TRBJ2-6	TGTGCCAGCAGCTTACGACTTGACCTCTCTGGGGCCAACGTCCTGACTTTC	CASSLRLDLSGANVLTF
NA	once	TRBV7-8	TRBJ2-7	TGTGCCAGCAGCTTAGCGGAAGCTAGCGACCCTTCCTACGAGCAGTACTTC	CASSLAEASDPSYEQYF
TRBD1	NA	TRBV30	TRBJ2-6	TGTGCCTGGGACAGGGTGGGGGCCAACGTCCTGACTTTC	CAWDRVGANVLTF
NA	NA	TRBV18	TRBJ2-5	TGTGCCAGCTCTCTCTTTGCAGTCCAAGAGACCCAGTACTTC	CASSLFAVQETQYF
TRBD1	NA	TRBV4-2	TRBJ2-3	TGTGCCAGCAGCCAAGATGGGACAGTTACCCCCACAGATACGCAGTATTTT	CASSQDGTVTPTDTQYF
TRBD2	NA	TRBV29-1	TRBJ2-1	TGCAGCGTAATCCAGACTAGCGGGAGATCCCACAATGAGCAGTTCTTC	CSVIQTSGRSHNEQFF
NA	NA	TRBV6-4	TRBJ1-1	TGTGCCAGCAGTGAACGCGGGGGGCGCATCTGGAACACTGAAGCTTTCTTT	CASSERGGRIWNTEAFF
TRBD1	NA	TRBV25-1	TRBJ1-4	TGTGCCAGCAGTGAATGGACAGGGTTCGATGAAAAACTGTTTTTT	CASSEWTGFDEKLFF
TRBD2	NA	TRBV9	TRBJ2-7	TGTGCCAGCAGCGCCAGCGGGGCCTACGAGCAGTACTTC	CASSASGAYEQYF
NA	NA	TRBV4-3	TRBJ2-5	TGCGCCAGCAGCCAAGAAACAGGGCATCAGGAGACCCAGTACTTC	CASSQETGHQETQYF
TRBD1	NA	TRBV5-6	TRBJ2-7	TGTGCCAGCAGCTCCGAGTTAGGGGGCCGGGACGAGCAGTACTTC	CASSSELGGRDEQYF
TRBD1	few	TRBV28	TRBJ1-1	TGTGCCAGCAGCCCTATGCCGGGACAGGGAGTGGAAGAAGCTTTCTTT	CASSPMPGQGVEEAFF
TRBD2	NA	TRBV4-1	TRBJ2-2	TGCGCCAGCAGCCCGAGGAGCGGCCAGCCGGGAGGCCCGATGAGGGTGTCCGGGGAGCTGTTTTTT	CASSPRSGQPGGPMRVSGELFF
NA	few	TRBV4-3	TRBJ2-2	TGCGCCAGCAGCCAAGATTGGGCAGTCCAACCCACCGGGGAGCTGTTTTTT	CASSQDWAVQPTGELFF
NA	NA	TRBV4-3	TRBJ1-2	TGCGCCAGCAGCCAAGACGGGTACGGCTACACCTTC	CASSQDGYGYTF